The clone carrying this TCR beta chain has only one observation. The record originates from a study of cytomegalovirus exposure and HLA in healthy donors. TCRdb's table, derived via immunoSEQ multiplex PCR, lists solely in-frame clones and lacks some. The data contain 200,000 to 250,000 clones, over 70% of them singletons. CDR1 MRHNA and CDR2 SNTAGT come from the germline V gene. The ends lost 6 bases at V and 3 bases at J; junction bases unmatched: 4. The CDR3 has 15 residues. This clonotype was obtained from a woman aged 30 to 39 in good health and CMV-seropositive. The sample comprised PBMCs. The chain employs TRBV6-4 and TRBJ2-2; 10 bases match TRBD1. CDR3 nucleotides: TGTGCCAGCAGCGCCGGGACAGGGGACACCGGGGAGCTGTTTTTT. Residues: CASSAGTGDTGELFF.